Below are 23 T cell receptor beta chains sequenced from a single sample in a study of read filtering for tumor transcriptome and immune sequencing. Molecular barcoded adaptors covering alpha/delta and beta/gamma chains were used on about 390 ng RNA. One entry per CDR3 protein results from TCRdb running MiXCR on the reads. The sample includes over 50,000 distinct CDR3 sequences, around 21% of them seen just once. Sequenced: a population of CD138-negative cells sorted from bone marrow. The receptors were gathered from a donor aged 40 or over with multiple myeloma.

This clonotype was counted at least ten times. V gene TRBV20-1 combines with J gene TRBJ2-1; TRBD2 matches at 13 bases. This CDR3 has 16 amino acids. From germline, CDR1 is DFQATT and CDR2 SNEGSKA (reference sequence). V was clipped by 6 bases and J by 0 bases; unmatched bases: 5. The CDR3 bases are TGCAGTGCACTGACTAGCGGGAGGTTCTCCTACAATGAGCAGTTCTTC. Amino acids: CSALTSGRFSYNEQFF.

On this clonotype: A single base is all that separates this from a far larger clone, so a read error is likely. This chain connects TRBV6-4 to TRBJ2-1, with TRBD2 matching over 7 bases. The CDR3 has 16 amino acids. The V gene's germline CDR1 is MRHNA and CDR2 SNTAGT. The CDR3 DNA reads as TGTGCCAGCAGCCCCCCCGGGACTACCGCCCGGAATGGGCAGTTCTTC. Translating it yields CASSPPGTTARNGQFF.

This clonotype was counted many times. V usage is TRBV9 and J usage is TRBJ1-1; no firm D call. V dropped 0 bases and J dropped 9 bases, with 9 bases sitting between them. Germline values: CDR1 SGDLS, CDR2 YYNGEE. The CDR3 is 12 residues long. DNA for the CDR3: TGTGCCAGCAGCGTAGTCGGCGGGCAAGCTTTCTTT. It is translated as CASSVVGGQAFF.

This clonotype occurred a few times. The J gene is TRBJ1-2, the V gene TRBV29-1; no clear D. With 4 bases removed from V and 0 bases from J, the gap between germline ends came to 9 bases. The germline CDR1 and CDR2 sequences are SQVTM and ANQGSEA. The CDR3 has 13 residues. The CDR3 DNA reads TGCAGCGTTGGGCTTGGTACTAACTATGGCTACACCTTC. This sequence encodes CSVGLGTNYGYTF.

Concerning this clonotype itself: A much more abundant neighbour one base away suggests this may be a read error. V and J are TRBV6-1 and TRBJ2-1; weak D call: TRBD1 (6 bases). Germline V gene data show CDR1 as MNHNS and CDR2 as SASEGT. The CDR3 is made up of 11 amino acids. Between the trimmed V and J ends, which lost 6 bases and 14 bases, there was a span of 14 bases. The CDR3 coding sequence is TGTGCCAGCAGAGAACGGGACACGGAGTTCTTC. This codes for CASRERDTEFF.

This clonotype was recorded at least ten times. This sequence joins TRBV3-1 and TRBJ2-1; 13 bases fit TRBD2. The CDR3 is 18 amino acids. CDR1 and CDR2 from the germline V gene are LGHDT and YNNKEL (reference sequence). The V and J ends lost 2 bases and 6 bases, in that order; junction bases with no gene match: 10. The CDR3 is CASSQSIGGLAGRNEQFF. The DNA for the CDR3 is TGTGCCAGCAGCCAATCGATAGGGGGACTAGCGGGGCGCAATGAGCAGTTCTTC.

This clonotype was picked up many times. V usage is TRBV10-2 and J usage is TRBJ2-3; either TRBD1 or TRBD2 may fit D (5 bases each). Germline assignment: CDR1 WSHSY and CDR2 SAAADI. V was pared by 8 bases and J by 6 bases, with 15 bases between. The CDR3 extends over 13 amino acids. DNA of the CDR3: TGCGCCAGCGGGACCATTTCTGGGGATACGCAGTATTTT. Translation: CASGTISGDTQYF.

About this clonotype: The junction and the germline gene differ at one end; a read error may be behind it. The DNA for the CDR3 is TGCAGCGTTGATCAGGGCAACACAGATACGCAGTATTTC. Translation gives CSVDQGNTDTQYF. The chain recombines TRBV29-1 with TRBJ2-3; D is perhaps TRBD1 (5 bases). CDR3 size: 13 residues. Germline CDR1 reads SQVTM; CDR2 reads ANQGSEA.

Concerning this clonotype itself: A much larger clone differs by one base, so this may be a read error. The CDR3 does not close with the conserved phenylalanine or tryptophan, likely indicating a read error. The chain carries TRBV10-3 and TRBJ2-1, with D tentatively TRBD1 (5 bases). Germline V gene sequence: CDR1 ENHRY, CDR2 SYGVKD. With 2 bases removed from V and 6 bases from J, the gap between germline ends came to 8 bases. The CDR3 is 13 amino acids. Written as DNA, the CDR3 is TGTGCCATCAGTGAGAAGGGGATCAATGAGCAGTTCTGC. Amino acid sequence: CAISEKGINEQFC.

This clonotype was recorded a few times. The chain combines TRBV15 with TRBJ1-5, with 8 bases matching TRBD1. The CDR3 spans 16 residues. Germline CDR1 is LNHNV and CDR2 is YYDKDF (reference sequence). V was pared by 3 bases and J by 1 base, with 5 bases of the junction left unmatched. CDR3 nucleotides: TGTGCCACCAGCAGGGACAGGGAAAGAAGCAATCAGCCCCAGCATTTT. Translating it yields CATSRDRERSNQPQHF. Full variable domain (rest looked up from reference TRBV15 and TRBJ1-5): DAMVIQNPRYQVTQFGKPVTLSCSQTLNHNVMYWYQQKSSQAPKLLFHYYDKDFNNEADTPDNFQSRRPNTSFCFLDIRSPGLGDTAMYLCATSRDRERSNQPQHFGDGTRLSIL.

This clonotype was detected only a few times. The chain is built from TRBV7-3 and TRBJ2-1; D gene uncertain. The V gene lost 2 bases and the J gene lost 6 bases, with 8 bases spanning the gap. Germline lookup yields CDR1 SGHTA and CDR2 FQGTGA. This CDR3 has 13 amino acids. CDR3 bases: TGTGCCAGCAGCTTATCCACAGTCAATGAGCAGTTCTTC. It codes for CASSLSTVNEQFF.

Only a few counts were recorded for this clonotype. The chain links TRBV28 to TRBJ1-1; possible D gene TRBD1, 5 bases. Deletions cut 9 bases from V and 6 bases from J, with 8 bases between. CDR1 is MDHEN and CDR2 is SYDVKM in the germline V gene. The CDR3 contains 10 residues. Here the CDR3 reads CASPGPEAFF. The CDR3 DNA reads as TGTGCCAGTCCGGGACCTGAAGCTTTCTTT.

Points on this clonotype: With a much larger clone just one base away, this may be a read error. The chain employs TRBV28 and TRBJ1-1; D perhaps matches TRBD1 (6 bases). Trimming shortened V by 5 bases and J by 1 base, and 11 bases separated the two germline ends. The CDR3 is 14 residues long. Germline CDR1 MDHEN, CDR2 SYDVKM. The CDR3 nucleotides are TGTGCCAGCAGTACCGACAGGTGGAACACTGAAGCTTTCTTT. Protein sequence: CASSTDRWNTEAFF.

This clonotype was observed many times. The J gene is TRBJ2-1, the V gene TRBV29-1; D is tentatively TRBD1 or TRBD2 (6 bases each). The V end lost 4 bases, the J end lost 2 bases, and 12 bases lay between the germline ends. CDR1 SQVTM and CDR2 ANQGSEA come from the germline V gene. This CDR3 contains 14 residues. In DNA form, the CDR3 reads TGCAGCGTTGTCGGGGGCCTGCCCTACAATGAGCAGTTCTTC. The encoded protein is CSVVGGLPYNEQFF.

As for this clonotype: A much larger clone differs from this one at a single base, so this may be a read error. V and J are TRBV6-1 and TRBJ2-2; D perhaps matches TRBD1 (5 bases). CDR1 and CDR2 (germline): MNHNS, SASEGT. The length of the CDR3 is 14 residues. CDR3 nucleotide sequence: TGTCCCAGCAAGGGGTACTCGAACACCGGGGAGCTGTTTTTT. As protein: CPSKGYSNTGELFF.

This clonotype was found many times. CDR3 DNA: TGTGCCAGCAGTTCGACAGGGGGCCTCGCTCCCCAGCATTTT. It codes for CASSSTGGLAPQHF. V usage is TRBV12-3 or TRBV12-4 and J usage is TRBJ1-5; 10 bases are shared with TRBD1. This CDR3 spans 14 amino acids. V lost 4 bases to trimming and J lost 10 bases; unmatched junction nucleotides: 7.

This clonotype was observed many times. The gene calls are TRBV2 and TRBJ2-1; D is unresolved. The CDR3 has 13 amino acids. Germline CDR1 and CDR2: SNHLY and FYNNEI. V lost 6 bases, J lost 5 bases, and 11 bases lay in between. The CDR3 sequence is CASRSESNNEQFF. The CDR3 DNA follows: TGTGCCAGCAGGAGTGAATCGAACAATGAGCAGTTCTTC.

This clonotype was seen only a few times. V and J are TRBV29-1 and TRBJ2-7, with D possibly TRBD1 on 6 matching bases. The V end lost 4 bases, the J end lost 4 bases, and 8 bases lay between the germline ends. This CDR3 spans 11 amino acids. The V gene's germline CDR1 is SQVTM and CDR2 ANQGSEA. The CDR3 region has the DNA TGCAGCGTTGGGACAGTTTACGAGCAGTACTTC. Translated: CSVGTVYEQYF.

This clonotype was recorded at least ten times. This rearrangement joins TRBV6-1 to TRBJ1-1; D is possibly TRBD1 (5 bases). The germline gives CDR1 MNHNS, CDR2 SASEGT. Between the trimmed V and J ends, which lost 6 bases and 1 base, there was a span of 9 bases. The CDR3 is 13 amino acids. This CDR3 is CASRLDRNTEAFF. In nucleotides, the CDR3 is TGTGCCAGCAGACTAGACAGGAACACTGAAGCTTTCTTT.

This clonotype has a count of ten or more. The rearrangement links TRBV28 to TRBJ2-5; 11 nucleotides align to TRBD2. The CDR3 consists of 15 residues. V trimming: 6 bases; J trimming: 5 bases; junction bases outside the gene matches: 8. Germline V gene lookup returns CDR1 MDHEN and CDR2 SYDVKM. The CDR3 coding sequence is TGTGCCAGCAGAAGTAGCGGGGGGGCCTGGGAGACCCAGTACTTC. This sequence encodes CASRSSGGAWETQYF.

This clonotype rates as large. V and J are TRBV7-3 and TRBJ2-3; D is possibly TRBD1 (6 bases). CDR1 and CDR2 from the germline V gene are SGHTA and FQGTGA. The CDR3 is 17 amino acids. Trimming took 5 bases from V and 0 from J, leaving 18 bases between them. The CDR3 spells CASSPRWGPGSTDTQYF. The CDR3 DNA reads as TGTGCCAGCAGCCCCCGCTGGGGGCCTGGAAGCACAGATACGCAGTATTTT. Full variable domain (missing parts from reference TRBV7-3 and TRBJ2-3): GAGVSQTPSNKVTEKGKYVELRCDPISGHTALYWYRQSLGQGPEFLIYFQGTGAADDSGLPNDRFFAVRPEGSVSTLKIQRTERGDSAVYLCASSPRWGPGSTDTQYFGPGTRLTVL.

This clonotype was counted at least ten times. This chain uses TRBV20-1 with TRBJ2-5; possible D gene TRBD1, 5 bases. The CDR3 consists of 12 residues. Per germline, CDR1 DFQATT and CDR2 SNEGSKA (reference sequence). With 7 bases removed from V and 0 bases from J, the gap between germline ends came to 9 bases. The CDR3 bases are TGCAGTGAACAGGCCTACCAAGAGACCCAGTACTTC. It encodes CSEQAYQETQYF.

Comment on this clonotype: Being one base from a much bigger clone, this may be a read error. The chain uses TRBV28 and TRBJ2-5, with D maybe TRBD1 (5 bases). In germline, CDR1 is MDHEN, CDR2 SYDVKM. The CDR3 is 12 residues long. The V gene lost 6 bases and the J gene lost 7 bases, with 12 bases spanning the gap. Written as DNA, the CDR3 is TGTGCCAGCAGAGACAGTAGAGGGACCCAGTACTTC. It translates to CASRDSRGTQYF.